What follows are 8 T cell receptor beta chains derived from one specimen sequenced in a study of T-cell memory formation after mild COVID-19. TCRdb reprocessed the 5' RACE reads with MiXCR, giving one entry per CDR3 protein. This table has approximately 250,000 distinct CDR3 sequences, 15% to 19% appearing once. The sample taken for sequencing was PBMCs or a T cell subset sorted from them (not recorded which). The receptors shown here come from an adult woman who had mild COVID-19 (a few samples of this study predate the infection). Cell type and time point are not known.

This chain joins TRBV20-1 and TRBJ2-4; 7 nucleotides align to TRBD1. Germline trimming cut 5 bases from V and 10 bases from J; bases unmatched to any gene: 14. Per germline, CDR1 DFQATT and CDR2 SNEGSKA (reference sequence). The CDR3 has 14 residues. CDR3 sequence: CSAEQGQEITIQYF. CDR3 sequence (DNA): TGCAGTGCTGAACAAGGACAGGAGATTACTATTCAGTACTTC.

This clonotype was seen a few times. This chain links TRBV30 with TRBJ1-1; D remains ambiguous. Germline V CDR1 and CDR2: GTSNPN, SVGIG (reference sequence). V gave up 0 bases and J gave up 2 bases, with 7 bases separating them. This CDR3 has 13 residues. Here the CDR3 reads CAWSVLLNTEAFF. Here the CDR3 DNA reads TGTGCCTGGAGTGTATTACTTAACACTGAAGCTTTCTTT.

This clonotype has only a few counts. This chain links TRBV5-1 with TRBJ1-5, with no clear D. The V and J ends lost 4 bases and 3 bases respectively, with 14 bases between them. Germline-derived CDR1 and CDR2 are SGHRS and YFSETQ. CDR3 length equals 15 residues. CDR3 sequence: CASSASGQSNQPQHF. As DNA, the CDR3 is TGCGCCAGCAGCGCCTCTGGGCAGTCCAATCAGCCCCAGCATTTT.

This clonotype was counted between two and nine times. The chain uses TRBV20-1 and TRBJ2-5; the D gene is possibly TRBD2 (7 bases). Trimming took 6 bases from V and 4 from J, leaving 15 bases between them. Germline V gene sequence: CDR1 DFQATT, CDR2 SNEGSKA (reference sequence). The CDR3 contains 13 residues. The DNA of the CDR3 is TGCAGTGCCCTCCGAGGGGGGGGAGAGACCCAGTACTTC. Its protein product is CSALRGGGETQYF.

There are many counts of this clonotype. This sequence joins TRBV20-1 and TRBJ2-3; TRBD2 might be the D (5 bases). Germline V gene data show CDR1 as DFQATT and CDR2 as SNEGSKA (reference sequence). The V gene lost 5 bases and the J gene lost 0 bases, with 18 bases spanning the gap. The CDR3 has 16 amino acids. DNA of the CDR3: TGCAGTGCTGCCGACGGGGATGCCCGAAGCACAGATACGCAGTATTTT. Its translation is CSAADGDARSTDTQYF.

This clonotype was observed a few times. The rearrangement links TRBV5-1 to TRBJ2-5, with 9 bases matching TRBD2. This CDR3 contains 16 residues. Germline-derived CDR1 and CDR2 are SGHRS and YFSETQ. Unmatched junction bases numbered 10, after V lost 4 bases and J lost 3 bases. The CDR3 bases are TGCGCCAGCAGCCCCGGAAGTAGCGGGAGTAAAGAGACCCAGTACTTC. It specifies CASSPGSSGSKETQYF.

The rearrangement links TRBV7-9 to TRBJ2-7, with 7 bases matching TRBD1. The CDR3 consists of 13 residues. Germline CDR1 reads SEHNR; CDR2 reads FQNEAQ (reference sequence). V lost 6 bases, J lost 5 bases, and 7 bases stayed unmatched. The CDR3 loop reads CASRHSTGDEQYF. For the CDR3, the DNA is TGTGCCAGCAGGCATTCCACAGGGGACGAGCAGTACTTC.

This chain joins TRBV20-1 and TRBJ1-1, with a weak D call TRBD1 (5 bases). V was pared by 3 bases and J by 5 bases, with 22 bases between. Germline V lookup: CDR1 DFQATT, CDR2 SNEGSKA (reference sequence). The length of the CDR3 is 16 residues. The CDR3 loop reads CSASPRGPSSITEAFF. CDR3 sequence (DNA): TGCAGTGCTAGCCCAAGGGGACCCTCCTCGATTACTGAAGCTTTCTTT.